Described below is a single TCR beta chain sequence and its context. Antigen: not known. MiXCR was run by TCRdb on the 5' RACE reads, yielding one entry per CDR3 protein. The table records some 840,000 distinct CDR3 sequences, around 11% of them present only once. This CDR3 contains 14 residues. Germline CDR1 and CDR2: SGHTA and FQGNSA. The ends lost 3 bases at V and 4 bases at J; junction bases unmatched: 6. This sample is part of a study of CD8 T cells in ankylosing spondylitis. Study observations and caveats: Seemingly characteristic of ankylosing spondylitis blood was a TCR beta motif consisting of about 8 highly homologous variants.

The sample was blood, either unsorted or a sorted T cell fraction (not recorded which). The J gene is TRBJ2-7, the V gene TRBV7-2, with 7 nucleotides matching TRBD2. This clonotype was obtained from a male donor with ankylosing spondylitis. CDR3 nucleotide sequence: TGTGCCAGCAGCTTTAGTACTAGCGAGTACGAGCAGTACTTC. It codes for CASSFSTSEYEQYF.